The 15 T cell receptor beta chains below all came from one sample that was sequenced in a study of identical twins. TCRdb redid the calling of the 5' RACE reads with MiXCR, one entry per CDR3 protein. The sample lists 1.5 million or so distinct CDR3 sequences; under 35% were seen once. What was sequenced was cord blood. Receptor source: a newborn girl in good health.

The genes are TRBV4-1 and TRBJ2-7; tentative D call: TRBD2 (5 bases). Trimming pared 4 bases from V and 2 bases from J, leaving 21 bases between. The CDR3 contains 17 residues. Per germline, CDR1 MGHRA and CDR2 YSYEKL. Here the CDR3 reads CASSLLIRGPRAYEQYF. CDR3 nucleotides: TGCGCCAGCAGCCTCTTGATACGTGGCCCGAGGGCCTACGAGCAGTACTTC.

This clonotype showed up just a few times. The rearrangement joins TRBV29-1 to TRBJ1-3, with a tentative D call TRBD1 (5 bases). Trimming pared 5 bases from V and 4 bases from J, leaving 6 bases between. CDR3 length: 11 residues. Germline V gene lookup returns CDR1 SQVTM and CDR2 ANQGSEA. The DNA of the CDR3 is TGCAGCGTTAAGGGGGGAAACACCATATATTTT. This translates into CSVKGGNTIYF.

This chain joins TRBV3-1 and TRBJ1-6; 7 nucleotides align to TRBD1. The CDR3 is made up of 15 amino acids. Per the germline V gene, CDR1 is LGHDT and CDR2 is YNNKEL (reference sequence). Losses at the gene ends were 4 bases for V and 8 bases for J; bases not matched to a gene: 8. The chain's CDR3 is CASSPTGTAYSPLHF. The CDR3 DNA sequence: TGTGCCAGCAGCCCTACCGGGACAGCATATTCACCCCTCCACTTT.

Only a few counts were recorded for this clonotype. The chain employs TRBV4-2 and TRBJ1-4, with a possible D match to TRBD1 (5 bases). The CDR3 has 16 residues. V was pared by 0 bases and J by 5 bases, with 13 bases between. Germline values: CDR1 LGHNA, CDR2 YNFKEQ. The CDR3 here is CASSQDKTGGNEKLFF. CDR3 bases: TGTGCCAGCAGCCAAGATAAGACCGGGGGGAATGAAAAACTGTTTTTT.

This clonotype was counted between two and nine times. V gene TRBV25-1 combines with J gene TRBJ1-4; unclear D gene. CDR1 and CDR2 (germline): MGHDK, SYGVNS. CDR3 size: 13 residues. Deletions cut 2 bases from V and 4 bases from J, with 5 bases between. The CDR3 reads CASSEVFNEKLFF. CDR3 nucleotides: TGTGCCAGCAGTGAAGTCTTTAATGAAAAACTGTTTTTT.

This clonotype was seen a few times. V is TRBV18 and J is TRBJ2-7; D is possibly TRBD1 (6 bases). Per germline, CDR1 KGHSH and CDR2 LQKENI. Trimming took 2 bases from V and 0 from J, leaving 11 bases between them. The CDR3 contains 15 residues. As DNA, the CDR3 is TGTGCCAGCTCACCAAGGGTGGACAGCTCCTACGAGCAGTACTTC. Residues: CASSPRVDSSYEQYF.

The chain couples TRBV10-3 to TRBJ1-1; the D is unclear. The CDR3 covers 14 residues. The V end lost 0 bases, the J end lost 1 base, and 6 bases lay between the germline ends. CDR1 is ENHRY and CDR2 is SYGVKD in the germline V gene. CDR3 loop: CAISESNQNTEAFF. DNA of the CDR3: TGTGCCATCAGTGAGTCGAACCAGAACACTGAAGCTTTCTTT.

CDR3 coding DNA: TGTGCCAGCCCCTACACAGGGACGGGCTATGGCTACACCTTC. Translating it yields CASPYTGTGYGYTF. This chain joins TRBV21-1 and TRBJ1-2; the listed D gene, TRBD1, was not tested against the DNA. TRBV21-1 is given as a pseudogene. The CDR3 loop spans 14 amino acids.

This clonotype showed up just a few times. The rearrangement joins TRBV24-1 to TRBJ2-5, with D possibly being TRBD1 (5 bases). Deletions cut 2 bases from V and 2 bases from J, with 14 bases between. From germline, CDR1 is KGHDR and CDR2 SFDVKD. The CDR3 contains 16 residues. The CDR3: CATSDSQRGPQETQYF. DNA for the CDR3: TGTGCCACCAGTGATTCACAAAGGGGCCCGCAAGAGACCCAGTACTTC.

This clonotype was recorded a few times. This sequence joins TRBV20-1 and TRBJ1-1; TRBD1 might be the D (6 bases). Trimming stripped 1 base from V and 1 base from J, with 10 bases between. This CDR3 contains 14 residues. CDR1 DFQATT and CDR2 SNEGSKA come from the germline V gene (reference sequence). CDR3 DNA: TGCAGTGCTAGAGGCGGCAGGGGGAACACTGAAGCTTTCTTT. Its translation is CSARGGRGNTEAFF.

Concerning this clonotype: At one boundary the junction diverges from the germline segment, which might be a read error. This sequence joins TRBV25-1 and TRBJ2-5; 8 positions match TRBD1. The DNA end lines up better with TRBJ2-7; the J call may be wrong. The germline V gene encodes CDR1 MGHDK and CDR2 SYGVNS. The CDR3 has 15 residues. CDR3 DNA sequence: TGTGCCAGCATTGAATCCCACTCGACAGGGGACGAGCAGTACTTC. It translates to CASIESHSTGDEQYF.

This clonotype has just a few counts. The V and J genes are TRBV11-2 and TRBJ2-2; D may be TRBD1 (6 bases). Germline assignment: CDR1 SGHAT and CDR2 FQNNGV. This CDR3 has 14 residues. The V end lost 5 bases, the J end lost 3 bases, and 10 bases lay between the germline ends. CDR3 DNA: TGTGCCAGCAGCCCGGGACATCACACCGGGGAGCTGTTTTTT. This encodes CASSPGHHTGELFF. Filled out from reference TRBV11-2 and TRBJ2-2, the complete variable domain reads EAGVAQSPRYKIIEKRQSVAFWCNPISGHATLYWYQQILGQGPKLLIQFQNNGVVDDSQLPKDRFSAERLKGVDSTLKIQPAKLEDSAVYLCASSPGHHTGELFFGEGSRLTVL.

This chain links TRBV27 with TRBJ1-1, with TRBD1 matching 11 bases. CDR1 and CDR2 from the germline V gene are MNHEY and SMNVEV (reference sequence). The CDR3 runs 15 residues. The V segment lost 4 bases and the J segment 3 bases; nucleotides outside the gene matches: 4. The CDR3: CASSWTGGLYTEAFF. As DNA, the CDR3 is TGTGCCAGCAGTTGGACAGGGGGCTTGTACACTGAAGCTTTCTTT.

This clonotype has just a few counts. The chain has TRBV7-9 and TRBJ1-1; no definite D call. Per the germline V gene, CDR1 is SEHNR and CDR2 is FQNEAQ (reference sequence). The CDR3 is made up of 15 amino acids. V was trimmed by 3 bases and J by 1 base, leaving 12 bases between them. CDR3: CASSFSTPGNTEAFF. CDR3 nucleotide sequence: TGTGCCAGCAGCTTCTCTACCCCTGGGAACACTGAAGCTTTCTTT.

This clonotype was found a few times. The rearrangement links TRBV12-3 or TRBV12-4 to TRBJ2-1; TRBD1 or TRBD2 may be the D gene (5 bases each). The V gene lost 6 bases and the J gene lost 4 bases, with 13 bases spanning the gap. This CDR3 is 14 amino acids long. DNA for the CDR3: TGTGCCAGCAGACCCCCCGGGGCATACAATGAGCAGTTCTTC. It codes for CASRPPGAYNEQFF.